Listed below are T cell receptor beta chains from one sample, sequenced in a study of T cells in localized non-small cell lung cancer. The assay was immunoSEQ multiplex PCR, and TCRdb's table has in-frame clones only and misses some. Counted here are about 74,000 clones, 65% to 85% occurring once; the ten biggest clones make up roughly 1.4%. The material was peripheral blood, obtained before any cancer treatment. Receptors were obtained from a female donor of 60 years or more with stage I lung adenocarcinoma. Both conserved end residues are part of each CDR3. The D gene is left open where the match is weak. Clone size is not always given. Where it is, it says once, few, many or a class for expanded clones.

clone_size j_call d_call cdr3_length v_call cdr3_nt cdr3_aa
NA TRBJ2-3 NA 15 TRBV11-3 TGTGCCAGCAGCTTAGGGACAGCTAGCACAGATACGCAGTATTTT CASSLGTASTDTQYF
NA TRBJ1-2 NA 16 TRBV7-2 TGTGCCAGCAGCTTAGTTCACAGTCCATTCTCCTATGGCTACACCTTC CASSLVHSPFSYGYTF
NA TRBJ2-6 NA 17 TRBV19 TGTGCCAGTAGTATAGACAGGGCCCCCTCTGGGGCCAACGTCCTGACTTTC CASSIDRAPSGANVLTF
NA TRBJ1-4 NA 14 TRBV19 TGTGCCAGTAGTACGACTTCAACTAATGAAAAACTGTTTTTT CASSTTSTNEKLFF
NA TRBJ2-3 TRBD2 16 TRBV28 TGTGCCAGCAGGACGGCAAGCGGGAGTTCCCAAGCTAGGTTGTATTTT CASRTASGSSQARLYF
NA TRBJ1-4 NA 16 TRBV27 TGTGCCAGCAGGACACAGTCGGGACTCGGGATGGAAAAACTGTTTTTT CASRTQSGLGMEKLFF
NA TRBJ2-1 TRBD2 16 TRBV7-2 TGTGCCAGCAGCTTTCCGGGACTAGCGGGAGGAGATGAGCAGTTCTTC CASSFPGLAGGDEQFF
NA TRBJ1-1 NA 14 TRBV2 TGTGCCAGCAGTGAAAGGGGATCTGGGGGTGAAGCTTTCTTT CASSERGSGGEAFF
NA TRBJ2-7 TRBD1 15 TRBV19 TGTGCCAGTAGTAGCGCGGGACAGGGGACCTACGAGCAGTACTTC CASSSAGQGTYEQYF
NA TRBJ2-5 NA 14 TRBV5-1 TGCGCCAGCAGCTTGGGAATGGGGATAGAGACCCAGTACTTC CASSLGMGIETQYF
NA TRBJ2-3 NA 15 TRBV19 TGTGCCAGTGGACGAGGGCGAACTAGCACAGATACGCAGTATTTT CASGRGRTSTDTQYF
NA TRBJ1-1 NA 15 TRBV11-3 TGTGCCAGCAGCCCCCAACAGACCGGAAACACTGAAGCTTTCTTT CASSPQQTGNTEAFF
NA TRBJ2-7 TRBD1 13 TRBV19 TGTGCCAGTTCCCGGACAGGAACCTACGAGCAGTACTTC CASSRTGTYEQYF
NA TRBJ2-3 TRBD2 17 TRBV11-3 TGTGCCAGCAGCTTAGGTTTACGGGGGGGAACCACAGATACGCAGTATTTT CASSLGLRGGTTDTQYF
NA TRBJ1-1 NA 15 TRBV5-1 TGCGCCAGCAGCTTGAGTCCCAGGGGGAACACTGAAGCTTTCTTT CASSLSPRGNTEAFF
NA TRBJ1-1 NA 14 TRBV11-3 TGTGCCAGCAGCGTCGGACGGGCGGTCCCTGAAGCTTTCTTT CASSVGRAVPEAFF
NA TRBJ2-2 TRBD1 16 TRBV6-6 TGTGCCAGCAGCACCATACGACAGGGTGGGACCGGGGAGCTGTTTTTT CASSTIRQGGTGELFF
NA TRBJ2-2 TRBD2 17 TRBV5-1 TGCGCCAGCAGCCCGGGACTAGCGGGAGCTAACACCGGGGAGCTGTTTTTT CASSPGLAGANTGELFF
NA TRBJ1-2 TRBD1 16 TRBV4-1 TGCGCCAGCAGCCAGGCCGGGACAGCCTATGGGCGCGGCTACACCTTC CASSQAGTAYGRGYTF
NA TRBJ1-1 NA 13 TRBV7-3 TGTGCCAGCAGTATAGGGGGACACACTGAAGCTTTCTTT CASSIGGHTEAFF
NA TRBJ2-3 NA 15 TRBV6-6 TGTGCCAGCAGCCAACGCGGTTCTAGCACAGATACGCAGTATTTT CASSQRGSSTDTQYF
NA TRBJ2-3 NA 15 TRBV7-9 TGTGCCAGCAGCTTAAGTGAGACTAGTTCTGGTACGCAGTATTTT CASSLSETSSGTQYF
NA TRBJ1-6 TRBD1 19 TRBV6-1 TGTGCCAGCAGTGCAGATACCGGGACAGGGAATACTTTTCGTTCACCCCTCCACTTT CASSADTGTGNTFRSPLHF
NA TRBJ1-2 TRBD1 15 TRBV19 TGTGCCAGTAGAAGATCCCGACAGGGGGAATATGGCTACACCTTC CASRRSRQGEYGYTF
NA TRBJ1-5 NA 15 TRBV19 TGTGCCAGTAAATTAGGGGGGTTTAGCAATCAGCCCCAGCATTTT CASKLGGFSNQPQHF
few TRBJ1-5 TRBD1 15 TRBV4-1 TGCGCCAGCAGCACAGGGACAGCAGACAATCAGCCCCAGCATTTT CASSTGTADNQPQHF
NA TRBJ2-3 TRBD2 15 TRBV10-3 TGTGCCATCAGAAATAGCGGGAGTGACACAGATACGCAGTATTTT CAIRNSGSDTDTQYF
NA TRBJ1-2 NA 8 TRBV21-1 TGTGCCAGCACCCTCTACACCTTC CASTLYTF
NA TRBJ2-3 NA 18 TRBV4-3 TGCGCCAGCAGCCGAGACTACGATCGGAGGGCCCACACAGATACGCAGTATTTT CASSRDYDRRAHTDTQYF
NA TRBJ1-2 TRBD1 13 TRBV18 TGTGCCAGCTCACCACTTAGCCAGGGGGAGGACACCTTC CASSPLSQGEDTF
NA TRBJ1-5 NA 15 TRBV7-8 TGTGCCAGCAGCTTACTGTCGCAAGACCATCAGCCCCAGCATTTT CASSLLSQDHQPQHF
medium-sized TRBJ1-1 NA 13 TRBV27 TGTGCCAGCAGTTATCAGGGGAACACTGAAGCTTTCTTT CASSYQGNTEAFF
NA TRBJ2-7 NA 14 TRBV11-2 TGTGCCAGCAGCCTAGCCGGGACTGCCGCCGAGCAGTACTTC CASSLAGTAAEQYF
NA TRBJ2-3 NA 15 TRBV10-1 TGCGCCAGCAGTAAAAACAGGGTCGGCACAGATACGCAGTATTTT CASSKNRVGTDTQYF
NA TRBJ1-1 NA 14 TRBV19 TGTGCCAGTGCCCAAGGTACCCTGGGCACTGAAGCTTTCTTT CASAQGTLGTEAFF
NA TRBJ2-3 TRBD1 13 TRBV2 TGTGCCAACAGGACAGGGGGTGCAGATACGCAGTATTTT CANRTGGADTQYF
once TRBJ1-1 NA 15 TRBV5-1 TGCGCCACCCAACTCCGGCCAGCCATGAACACTGAAGCTTTCTTT CATQLRPAMNTEAFF
NA TRBJ1-3 TRBD1 16 TRBV9 TGTGCCAGCAGTGGGGACAGTGGATCCTCTGGAAACACCATATATTTT CASSGDSGSSGNTIYF
NA TRBJ1-2 NA 14 TRBV6-1 TGTGCCAGCAGTGATCTGGTGCTGGACTATGGCTACACCTTC CASSDLVLDYGYTF
few TRBJ2-2 TRBD1 16 TRBV19 TGTGCCAGTAGTAACACAGGGGGCCCAAACACCGGGGAGCTGTTTTTT CASSNTGGPNTGELFF
once TRBJ2-6 TRBD1 15 TRBV4-2 TGTGCCAGCAGCCGACAGGGAACTGGGGCCAACGTCCTGACTTTC CASSRQGTGANVLTF
NA TRBJ2-7 NA 14 TRBV6-1 TGTGCCAGCAGCCGGGCAGGCGACTCCTACGAGCAGTACTTC CASSRAGDSYEQYF
NA TRBJ1-6 NA 14 TRBV5-1 TGCGCCAGCAGCTTGGTCGCAGGGAATTCACCCCTCCACTTT CASSLVAGNSPLHF
few TRBJ2-6 NA 18 TRBV21-1 TGTGCCAGCAGCATAAAACGAGACAGTCACTCTGGGGCCAACGTCCTGACTTTC CASSIKRDSHSGANVLTF
NA TRBJ1-1 NA 14 TRBV6-5 TGTGCCAGCAGTTACTCCGGAGTTTTCACTGAAGCTTTCTTT CASSYSGVFTEAFF
NA TRBJ2-7 NA 14 TRBV28 TGTGCCAGCAGTTTAGCCGGTCACTCCTACGAGCAGTACTTC CASSLAGHSYEQYF
NA TRBJ1-1 NA 16 TRBV28 TGTGCCAGCAGTTTATCGGGGGGCTCCTTGAACACTGAAGCTTTCTTT CASSLSGGSLNTEAFF
NA TRBJ2-2 NA 12 TRBV7-3 TGTGCCAGCAGCTTGGGCACCGGGGAGCTGTTTTTT CASSLGTGELFF
NA TRBJ2-7 NA 13 TRBV6-1 TGTGCCATCCAAGCGGGTGATGGAGCCGAGCAGTACTTC CAIQAGDGAEQYF
once TRBJ2-1 TRBD2 15 TRBV5-4 TGTGCCAGCAGCTTAGCCGGGACTAGCGGGGGTAAGCAGTTCTTC CASSLAGTSGGKQFF